This note documents a single T cell receptor (beta chain) sequence. The sample is drawn from a study of blood T cell repertoires in COVID-19. Across the study: In each case, the material was cDNA or gDNA derived from T cells, B-cell-depleted T cells, or PBMCs.

Clones were sequenced by immunoSEQ multiplex PCR, and TCRdb holds only the in-frame ones, with some missing. The sample consists of about 250,000 clones, 70% to 90% of them appearing once. In assigning cohorts, the study relied on participant-reported clinical history. The sequencing input was PBMCs or T cells enriched from blood (not recorded which). The receptor was isolated from a man aged 40-55 years who had recovered from COVID-19.

This CDR3 is CASSIGTSGTYEQYF. In DNA, the CDR3 is TGTGCCAGTAGTATAGGGACTAGCGGGACCTACGAGCAGTACTTC. The V call is TRBV19, the J call TRBJ2-7; 12 nucleotides line up with TRBD2. Trimming took 1 base from V and 2 from J; bases not matched to a gene: 0. Looked up from germline, CDR1 is LNHDA and CDR2 is SQIVND (reference sequence). The CDR3 covers 15 residues.